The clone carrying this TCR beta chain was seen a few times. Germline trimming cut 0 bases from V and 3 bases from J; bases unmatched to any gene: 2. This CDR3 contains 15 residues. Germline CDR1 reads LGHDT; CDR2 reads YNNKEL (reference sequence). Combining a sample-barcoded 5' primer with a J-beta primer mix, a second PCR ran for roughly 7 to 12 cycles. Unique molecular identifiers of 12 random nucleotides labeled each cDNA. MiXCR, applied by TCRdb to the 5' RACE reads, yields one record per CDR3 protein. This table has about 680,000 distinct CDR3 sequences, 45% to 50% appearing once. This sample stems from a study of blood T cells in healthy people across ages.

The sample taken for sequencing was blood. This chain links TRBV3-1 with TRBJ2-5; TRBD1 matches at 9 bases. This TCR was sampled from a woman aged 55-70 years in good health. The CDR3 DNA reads TGTGCCAGCAGCCAAGAATGGACAGGGGAAGAGACCCAGTACTTC. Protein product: CASSQEWTGEETQYF.